The clone carrying this T cell receptor (beta chain) came up a few times. The antigen is unknown. CDR3 size: 18 residues. After removal of 1 base from V and 2 bases from J, the junction contained 10 bases not matched to a gene. TCR beta CDR3 region amplification was performed from RNA transcripts. A first-round RT-PCR of the TCR CDR3 used the HTBI primer set. TCRdb called the multiplex PCR reads again in MiXCR, with one record for every CDR3 protein. The sample holds 600,000 to 700,000 distinct CDR3 sequences; 45% are singletons and the top ten take roughly 6.5%. This record comes from a study of T cells in Graves' hyperthyroidism and ophthalmopathy. Study-wide findings and caveats: Clonotypes that were expanded in thyroid above 0.001 mostly appeared in blood too.

V is TRBV12-3 or TRBV12-4 and J is TRBJ1-2; TRBD1 aligns across 10 bases. The clonotype was recovered from an adult man with Graves' disease, either hyperthyroidism or ophthalmopathy (not recorded which). The material sequenced was peripheral blood or thyroid tissue (not recorded which). CDR3 region: CASSLGRTGGIINYGYTF. Written as DNA, the CDR3 is TGTGCCAGCAGTTTAGGGAGGACAGGGGGAATTATCAACTATGGCTACACCTTC.